The source of this T cell receptor beta chain is a study of T cell changes during pregnancy in multiple sclerosis. Data came from immunoSEQ multiplex PCR; TCRdb stores just in-frame clones and leaves some out. The repertoire holds under 65,000 clones, around 90% seen once, with around 0.49% in the top ten. V lost 2 bases to trimming and J lost 5 bases; unmatched junction nucleotides: 8. The CDR3 contains 15 residues. Germline V gene sequence: CDR1 MNHEY, CDR2 SVGAGI. This sequence was found in a female donor with multiple sclerosis, enrolled in a pregnancy study. The sample was CD4+ T cells from peripheral blood mononuclear cells, taken in the third trimester of pregnancy. V and J are TRBV6-5 and TRBJ2-7, with 8 nucleotides matching TRBD1. The DNA of the CDR3 is TGTGCCAGCAGTTACCCGGGGCAGGGGGCCGACGAGCAGTACTTC. The encoded protein is CASSYPGQGADEQYF.